The 22 T cell receptor beta chains below all came from one sample that was sequenced in a study of shared clonotypes between healthy human individuals. TCRdb keeps only in-frame clones here, not all; method: immunoSEQ multiplex PCR. This repertoire shows about 2.4 million clones, just over 90% found once; its top ten account for 0.14%. Source material: naive CD4+ T cells sorted from blood. Subset described: CD45RA+ positively selected. Every receptor here comes from a man between 18 and 35 years old in good health.

The rearrangement links TRBV5-6 to TRBJ1-2, with D possibly matching TRBD1 (5 bases). Per the germline V gene, CDR1 is SGHDT and CDR2 is YYEEEE. V was pared by 7 bases and J by 5 bases, with 21 bases between. The CDR3 sequence is 15 residues long. The CDR3 DNA follows: TGTGCCAGCGGGCCGCGGGCAGGGAAGACGTATGGCTACACCTTC. Its protein is CASGPRAGKTYGYTF.

There are a few counts of this clone. The gene calls are TRBV29-1 and TRBJ1-1, with D possibly TRBD1 on 5 matching bases. V lost 3 bases, J lost 4 bases, and 9 bases lay in between. Germline loops: CDR1 SQVTM, CDR2 ANQGSEA. The CDR3 sequence is 12 residues long. The CDR3 spells CSVDRQSTEAFF. As DNA, the CDR3 is TGCAGCGTTGATCGACAGAGCACTGAAGCTTTCTTT. Supplemented by reference TRBV29-1 and TRBJ1-1, the full variable domain reads SAVISQKPSRDICQRGTSLTIQCQVDSQVTMMFWYRQQPGQSLTLIATANQGSEATYESGFVIDKFPISRPNLTFSTLTVSNMSPEDSSIYLCSVDRQSTEAFFGQGTRLTVV.

The chain carries TRBV28 and TRBJ1-3; D uncertain. V was cut by 8 bases and J by 0 bases, with 14 bases left in between. The CDR3 extends over 15 amino acids. The germline CDR1 and CDR2 sequences are MDHEN and SYDVKM. CDR3 sequence reads: CASGVIGISGNTIYF. In DNA, the CDR3 is TGTGCCAGCGGCGTAATCGGGATCTCTGGAAACACCATATATTTT.

CDR3 amino acids: CASSQVWSADQETQYF. CDR3 bases: TGCGCCAGCAGCCAAGTTTGGTCAGCGGACCAAGAGACCCAGTACTTC. The V gene is TRBV4-1, the J gene TRBJ2-5; maybe TRBD2 (5 bases). Trimming removed 1 base from V and 0 bases from J, with 12 bases in between. CDR3 length: 16 amino acids. Germline V lookup: CDR1 MGHRA, CDR2 YSYEKL.

The genes are TRBV7-9 and TRBJ2-2, with 7 bases fitting TRBD2. J gave up 7 bases and V 2 bases, and 10 bases lay outside the gene matches. The V gene's germline CDR1 is SEHNR and CDR2 FQNEAQ (reference sequence). The CDR3 covers 16 residues. CDR3 DNA: TGTGCCAGCAGCTTAAGGGGAAGCGGGAAAATCGGGGAGCTGTTTTTT. Translating it yields CASSLRGSGKIGELFF.

The V and J genes are TRBV29-1 and TRBJ1-1; TRBD1 aligns across 8 bases. The germline gives CDR1 SQVTM, CDR2 ANQGSEA. The CDR3 consists of 12 residues. Trimming took 5 bases from V and 4 from J; bases not matched to a gene: 3. The CDR3 protein is CSVRQGPTEAFF. The CDR3 DNA follows: TGCAGCGTTCGACAGGGGCCCACTGAAGCTTTCTTT.

This clone turned up a few times. The gene calls are TRBV21-1 and TRBJ2-7; the listed D gene, TRBD1, was not tested against the DNA. TRBV21-1 has pseudogene status. The CDR3 sequence is 14 residues long. The CDR3 spells CASSKGEETAEQYF. The DNA for the CDR3 is TGTGCCAGCAGCAAAGGAGAGGAGACAGCTGAGCAGTACTTC.

The V and J genes are TRBV27 and TRBJ1-3; D gene unclear. Germline V gene sequence: CDR1 MNHEY, CDR2 SMNVEV (reference sequence). Trimming pared 4 bases from V and 0 bases from J, leaving 10 bases between. The CDR3 runs 15 residues. DNA of the CDR3: TGTGCCAGCAGTTCCCGGGCACGCTCTGGAAACACCATATATTTT. Its translation: CASSSRARSGNTIYF.

The gene calls are TRBV19 and TRBJ2-2, with 9 bases fitting TRBD1. The CDR3 is 14 residues long. CDR1 is LNHDA, CDR2 SQIVND, per germline (reference sequence). The junction had 4 bases not matched to a gene; V was cut back by 6 bases and J by 5 bases. The CDR3 bases are TGTGCCAGTAGCTACGGACAGGGGACCGGGGAGCTGTTTTTT. It specifies CASSYGQGTGELFF.

The chain employs TRBV10-3 and TRBJ1-5; D is uncertain. V lost 0 bases to trimming and J lost 0 bases, with 9 bases between them. CDR3 length: 16 residues. Germline lookup yields CDR1 ENHRY and CDR2 SYGVKD. The chain's CDR3 is CAISESRTDSNQPQHF. CDR3 DNA: TGTGCCATCAGTGAGTCGAGGACGGATAGCAATCAGCCCCAGCATTTT.

The chain recombines TRBV7-3 with TRBJ2-1; D is possibly TRBD1 or TRBD2 (5 bases each). Trimming took off 5 bases at V and 9 bases at J, with 17 bases between the two ends. Per germline, CDR1 SGHTA and CDR2 FQGTGA. The CDR3 is made up of 14 amino acids. For the CDR3, the DNA is TGTGCCAGCAGCCCTGGAGTTAAGGGGAGTGAGCAGTTCTTC. This codes for CASSPGVKGSEQFF.

The chain recombines TRBV27 with TRBJ2-3, with D possibly matching TRBD2 (7 bases). V was clipped by 3 bases and J by 5 bases, with 15 bases between them. This CDR3 is 15 amino acids long. The germline CDR1 and CDR2 sequences are MNHEY and SMNVEV (reference sequence). The CDR3 nucleotides are TGTGCCAGCAGTTTTCGGGGGGCCATGGGAGATACGCAGTATTTT. It translates to CASSFRGAMGDTQYF.

For this clone: The DNA is left out, because the CDR3 cannot be placed on it with certainty; the CDR3 is given as TCRdb lists it. The V gene is TRBV6-5, the J gene TRBJ1-2. Germline CDR1 MNHEY, CDR2 SVGAGI. The CDR3 numbers 14 amino acids, ends counted. CDR3 sequence reads: CASSTSGILKGYTF.

The gene calls are TRBV21-1 and TRBJ1-6. TRBV21-1 is a documented pseudogene. The CDR3 length is 20 residues. CDR3 sequence reads: CASSKARMEIPTADNSPLHF. The CDR3 coding sequence is TGTGCCAGCAGCAAAGCCCGGATGGAGATCCCCACCGCCGATAATTCACCCCTCCACTTT.

The chain combines TRBV27 with TRBJ2-2; unclear D gene. Germline values: CDR1 MNHEY, CDR2 SMNVEV (reference sequence). Deletions cut 6 bases from V and 6 bases from J, with 11 bases between. The CDR3 totals 13 residues. The CDR3 DNA is TGTGCCAGCAGGCCTGCTGGAGCCGGGGAGCTGTTTTTT. It translates to CASRPAGAGELFF.

The rearrangement uses TRBV7-2 and TRBJ2-7; TRBD2 agrees at 8 bases. CDR3 length: 14 residues. Germline V gives CDR1 SGHTA, CDR2 FQGNSA. With 3 bases clipped from V and 6 bases from J, the junction kept 7 bases outside the gene matches. CDR3 coding DNA: TGTGCCAGCAGCTTGGGACTAGTCACTGCCGAGCAGTACTTC. It codes for CASSLGLVTAEQYF.

The chain uses TRBV6-1 and TRBJ1-5, with D perhaps TRBD1 (5 bases). The ends were cut back, 0 bases at V and 2 bases at J, with 14 bases in the middle. The CDR3 contains 17 residues. Germline CDR1 MNHNS, CDR2 SASEGT. The CDR3 sequence is CASSEAFARERNQPQHF. Written as DNA, the CDR3 is TGTGCCAGCAGTGAAGCTTTCGCCAGGGAGCGCAATCAGCCCCAGCATTTT.

The chain is built from TRBV6-6 and TRBJ2-3; 14 bases fit TRBD2. The CDR3 is 15 amino acids. Per the germline V gene, CDR1 is MNHNY and CDR2 is SVGAGI (reference sequence). Germline trimming cut 10 bases from V and 5 bases from J; bases unmatched to any gene: 8. CDR3 nucleotides: TGTGCCATCAGAGCCGGACTAGCGGGAGGAGATACGCAGTATTTT. This gives the protein CAIRAGLAGGDTQYF.

This chain links TRBV7-9 with TRBJ2-7; D uncertain. Trimming took off 3 bases at V and 9 bases at J, with 15 bases between the two ends. The length of the CDR3 is 13 residues. Germline V CDR1 and CDR2: SEHNR, FQNEAQ (reference sequence). The chain's CDR3 is CASSFVLGGWQYF. The CDR3 bases are TGTGCCAGCAGCTTCGTTCTTGGCGGTTGGCAGTACTTC. Using reference TRBV7-9 and TRBJ2-7 for the parts outside the CDR3, the full variable domain is DTGVSQNPRHKITKRGQNVTFRCDPISEHNRLYWYRQTLGQGPEFLTYFQNEAQLEKSRLLSDRFSAERPKGSFSTLEIQRTEQGDSAMYLCASSFVLGGWQYFGPGTRLTVT.

The rearrangement uses TRBV5-1 and TRBJ2-3, with 7 bases identical to TRBD1. V lost 4 bases, J lost 4 bases, and 6 bases stayed unmatched. Per germline, CDR1 SGHRS and CDR2 YFSETQ. There are 14 residues in the CDR3. The CDR3 nucleotides read TGCGCCAGCAGCAAAGGACAGGTCGCAGATACGCAGTATTTT. Translated: CASSKGQVADTQYF.

The rearrangement links TRBV10-3 to TRBJ1-2, with D possibly TRBD1 on 6 matching bases. The CDR3 contains 14 residues. CDR1 and CDR2 from the germline V gene are ENHRY and SYGVKD. V lost 2 bases and J lost 4, with 11 bases in between. The CDR3 here is CAISEPRGIYGYTF. As DNA, the CDR3 is TGTGCCATCAGTGAGCCCAGGGGAATCTATGGCTACACCTTC.

The J gene is TRBJ2-5, the V gene TRBV2; 12 bases are shared with TRBD2. The V gene end was trimmed by 4 bases and the J gene end by 5 bases; junction bases not matched to a gene: 11. This CDR3 spans 17 amino acids. Germline V gene lookup returns CDR1 SNHLY and CDR2 FYNNEI. CDR3 in amino acids: CASSGEGLAGKTETQYF. The CDR3 DNA reads TGTGCCAGCAGTGGGGAAGGACTAGCGGGGAAAACCGAGACCCAGTACTTC.